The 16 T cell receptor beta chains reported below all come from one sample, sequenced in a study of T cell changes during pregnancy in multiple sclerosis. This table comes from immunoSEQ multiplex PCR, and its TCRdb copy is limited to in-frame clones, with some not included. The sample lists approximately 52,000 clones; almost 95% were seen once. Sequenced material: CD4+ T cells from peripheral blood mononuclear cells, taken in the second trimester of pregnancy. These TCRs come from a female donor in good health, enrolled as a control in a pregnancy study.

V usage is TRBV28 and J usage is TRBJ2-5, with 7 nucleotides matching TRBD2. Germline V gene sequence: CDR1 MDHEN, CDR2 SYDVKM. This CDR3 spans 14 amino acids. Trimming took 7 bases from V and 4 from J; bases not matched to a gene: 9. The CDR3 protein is CASTPGGRGETQYF. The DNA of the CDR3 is TGTGCCAGCACCCCGGGGGGTCGGGGAGAGACCCAGTACTTC. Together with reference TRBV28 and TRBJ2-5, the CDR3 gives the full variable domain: DVKVTQSSRYLVKRTGEKVFLECVQDMDHENMFWYRQDPGLGLRLIYFSYDVKMKEKGDIPEGYSVSREKKERFSLILESASTNQTSMYLCASTPGGRGETQYFGPGTRLLVL.

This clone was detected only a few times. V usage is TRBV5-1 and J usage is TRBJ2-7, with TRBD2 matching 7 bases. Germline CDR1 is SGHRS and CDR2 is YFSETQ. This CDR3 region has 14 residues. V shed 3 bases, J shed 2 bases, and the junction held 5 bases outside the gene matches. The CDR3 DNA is TGCGCCAGCAGCTCCGGCGGGAGTACCTACGAGCAGTACTTC. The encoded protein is CASSSGGSTYEQYF.

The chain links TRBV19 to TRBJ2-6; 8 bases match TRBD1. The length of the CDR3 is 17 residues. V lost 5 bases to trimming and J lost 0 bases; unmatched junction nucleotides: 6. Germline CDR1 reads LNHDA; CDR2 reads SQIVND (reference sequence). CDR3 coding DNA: TGTGCCAGTAGTCCAAGGACAGGGAACTCTGGGGCCAACGTCCTGACTTTC. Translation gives CASSPRTGNSGANVLTF.

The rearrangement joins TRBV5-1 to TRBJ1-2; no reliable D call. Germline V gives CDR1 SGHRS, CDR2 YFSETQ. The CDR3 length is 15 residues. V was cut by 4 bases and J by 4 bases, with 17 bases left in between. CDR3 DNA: TGCGCCAGCAGCATGTCAGAGGGAAGGGTCTATGGCTACACCTTC. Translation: CASSMSEGRVYGYTF.

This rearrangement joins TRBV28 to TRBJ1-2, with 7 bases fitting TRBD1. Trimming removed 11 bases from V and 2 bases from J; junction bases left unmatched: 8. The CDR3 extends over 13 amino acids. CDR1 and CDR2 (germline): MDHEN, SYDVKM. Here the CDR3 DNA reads TGTGCCGGTCGGGACAGTGTGAACTATGGCTACACCTTC. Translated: CAGRDSVNYGYTF.

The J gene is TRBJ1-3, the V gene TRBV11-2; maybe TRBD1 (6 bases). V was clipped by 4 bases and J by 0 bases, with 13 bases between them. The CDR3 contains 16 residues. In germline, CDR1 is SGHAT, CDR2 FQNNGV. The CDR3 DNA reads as TGTGCCAGCAGCTACACCGACAGGAGCTCTGGAAACACCATATATTTT. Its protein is CASSYTDRSSGNTIYF.

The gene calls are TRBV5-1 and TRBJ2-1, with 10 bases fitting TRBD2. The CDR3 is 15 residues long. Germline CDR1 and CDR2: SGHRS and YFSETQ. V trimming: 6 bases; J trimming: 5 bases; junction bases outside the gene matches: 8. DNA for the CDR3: TGCGCCAGCACCTGGGCTAGCGGGAGCAACAATGAGCAGTTCTTC. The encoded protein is CASTWASGSNNEQFF.

In DNA form, the CDR3 reads TGCGCCAGCACCGCGGGACAGGGCTACGAGCAGTACTTC. It translates to CASTAGQGYEQYF. The genes are TRBV10-1 and TRBJ2-7; 9 nucleotides agree with TRBD1. Germline V gene lookup returns CDR1 WNHNN and CDR2 SYGVQD (reference sequence). This CDR3 has 13 amino acids. The V segment lost 7 bases and the J segment 3 bases; nucleotides outside the gene matches: 4.

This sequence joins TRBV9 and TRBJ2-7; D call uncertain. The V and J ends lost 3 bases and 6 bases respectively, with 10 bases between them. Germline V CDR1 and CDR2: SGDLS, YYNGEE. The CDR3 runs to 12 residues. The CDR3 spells CASSARPGEQYF. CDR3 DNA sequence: TGTGCCAGCAGCGCCCGCCCGGGCGAGCAGTACTTC.

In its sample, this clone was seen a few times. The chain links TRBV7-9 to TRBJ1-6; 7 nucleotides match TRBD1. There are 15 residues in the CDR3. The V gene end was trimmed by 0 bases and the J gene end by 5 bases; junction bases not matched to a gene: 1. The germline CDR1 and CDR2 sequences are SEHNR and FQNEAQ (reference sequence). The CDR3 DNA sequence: TGTGCCAGCAGCTTAGCGGGACAGAATAATTCACCCCTCCACTTT. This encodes CASSLAGQNNSPLHF. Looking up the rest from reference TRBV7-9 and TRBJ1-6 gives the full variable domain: DTGVSQNPRHKITKRGQNVTFRCDPISEHNRLYWYRQTLGQGPEFLTYFQNEAQLEKSRLLSDRFSAERPKGSFSTLEIQRTEQGDSAMYLCASSLAGQNNSPLHFGNGTRLTVT.

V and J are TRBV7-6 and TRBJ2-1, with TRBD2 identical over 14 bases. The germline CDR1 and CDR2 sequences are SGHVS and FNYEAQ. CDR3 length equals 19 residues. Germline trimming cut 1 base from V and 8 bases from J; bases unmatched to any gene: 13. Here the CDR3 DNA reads TGTGCCAGCAGCTTAGATTCCCTGACTAGCGGGAGGGCTTTTGATGAGCAGTTCTTC. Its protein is CASSLDSLTSGRAFDEQFF. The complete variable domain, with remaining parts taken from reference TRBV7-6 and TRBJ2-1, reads GAGVSQSPRYKVTKRGQDVALRCDPISGHVSLYWYRQALGQGPEFLTYFNYEAQQDKSGLPNDRFSAERPEGSISTLTIQRTEQRDSAMYRCASSLDSLTSGRAFDEQFFGPGTRLTVL.

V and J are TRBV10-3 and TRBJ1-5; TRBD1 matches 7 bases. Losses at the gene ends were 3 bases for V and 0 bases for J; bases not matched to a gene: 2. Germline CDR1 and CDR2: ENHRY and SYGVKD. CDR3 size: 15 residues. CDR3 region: CAISERQGSNQPQHF. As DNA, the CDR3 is TGTGCCATCAGTGAAAGACAGGGTAGCAATCAGCCCCAGCATTTT.

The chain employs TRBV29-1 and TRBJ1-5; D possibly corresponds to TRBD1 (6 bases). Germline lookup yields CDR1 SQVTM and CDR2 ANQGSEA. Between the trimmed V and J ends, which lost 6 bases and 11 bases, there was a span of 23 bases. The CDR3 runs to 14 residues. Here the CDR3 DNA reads TGCAGCGTCCGGGACACCCATCAAACGTCAGCCCAGCATTTT. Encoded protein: CSVRDTHQTSAQHF.

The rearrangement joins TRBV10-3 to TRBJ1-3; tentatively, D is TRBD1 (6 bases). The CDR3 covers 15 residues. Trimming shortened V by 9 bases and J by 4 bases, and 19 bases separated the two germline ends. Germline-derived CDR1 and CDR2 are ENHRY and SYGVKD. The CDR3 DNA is TGTGCCATTAAGGACAGAGACCTGTTGGGAAACACCATATATTTT. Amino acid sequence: CAIKDRDLLGNTIYF.

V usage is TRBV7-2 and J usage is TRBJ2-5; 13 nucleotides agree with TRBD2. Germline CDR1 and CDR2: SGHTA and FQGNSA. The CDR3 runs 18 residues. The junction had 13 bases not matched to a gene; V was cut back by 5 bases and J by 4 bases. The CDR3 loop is CASSPIPGTSGMGETQYF. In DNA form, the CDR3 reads TGTGCCAGCAGCCCAATTCCCGGGACTAGCGGGATGGGAGAGACCCAGTACTTC.

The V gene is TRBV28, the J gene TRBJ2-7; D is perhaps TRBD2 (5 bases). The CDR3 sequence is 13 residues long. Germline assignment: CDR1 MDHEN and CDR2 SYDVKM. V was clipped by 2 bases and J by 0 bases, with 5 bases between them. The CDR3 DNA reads TGTGCCAGCAGTTTAGGGAGCTCCTACGAGCAGTACTTC. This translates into CASSLGSSYEQYF.